These 19 T cell receptor beta chains were all obtained from the same sample, sequenced in a study of human T cells and chemical hapten exposure. A single record per CDR3 protein comes from TCRdb applying MiXCR to the RACE reads. The data show some 110,000 distinct CDR3 sequences, with under 40% seen just once and around 2.5% held by the top ten. Regarding time point: patch test 3, about 24 weeks after DPC sensitization. As to treatment: therapeutic diphenylcyclopropenone sensitization with weekly scalp DPC. The material was whole blood, obtained in connection with sensitization to the hapten diphenylcyclopropenone (DPC). These receptors were taken from a man aged 35 to 55 with alopecia areata. Some clones in this sample may be carry-over from other donors' samples.

J is TRBJ1-1 and V is TRBV28; the D gene is possibly TRBD1 (6 bases). V shed 8 bases and J shed 4 bases, with 14 bases lying between them. CDR1 is MDHEN, CDR2 SYDVKM, per germline. The CDR3 totals 13 residues. Here the CDR3 reads CASQGSLGTEAFF. As DNA, the CDR3 is TGTGCCAGCCAGGGGTCGTTGGGCACTGAAGCTTTCTTT.

This clonotype has just a few counts. V and J are TRBV20-1 and TRBJ2-1; no clear D gene. Germline V gives CDR1 DFQATT, CDR2 SNEGSKA (reference sequence). The CDR3 extends over 19 amino acids. The V end lost 0 bases, the J end lost 3 bases, and 24 bases lay between the germline ends. The CDR3, as DNA: TGCAGTGCTAGAGAGGCCCCCAGCAGGTTGGCCCGTAACTACAATGAGCAGTTCTTC. Its translation: CSAREAPSRLARNYNEQFF.

This rearrangement joins TRBV11-3 to TRBJ2-1; 10 positions agree with TRBD2. Germline CDR1 reads SGHNT; CDR2 reads YENEEA. The CDR3 length is 14 residues. Trimming at V came to 5 bases and at J to 9 bases, leaving 7 bases not matched to a gene. Here the CDR3 DNA reads TGTGCCAGCAGCCCGGGACTAGCGTTAACTGAGCAGTTCTTC. It codes for CASSPGLALTEQFF. The full variable domain, in which reference TRBV11-3 and TRBJ2-1 provide the parts outside the CDR3, is EAGVVQSPRYKIIEKKQPVAFWCNPISGHNTLYWYLQNLGQGPELLIRYENEEAVDDSQLPKDRFSAERLKGVDSTLKIQPAELGDSAVYLCASSPGLALTEQFFGPGTRLTVL.

The rearrangement links TRBV24-1 to TRBJ2-1, with 7 bases fitting TRBD1. CDR3 size: 15 residues. V shed 3 bases and J 2 bases; nucleotides not matched to a gene: 3. Germline V lookup: CDR1 KGHDR, CDR2 SFDVKD. This CDR3 is CATSDPGQTYNEQFF. DNA of the CDR3: TGTGCCACCAGTGATCCGGGACAGACCTACAATGAGCAGTTCTTC.

V is TRBV2 and J is TRBJ2-3, with 12 bases aligning to TRBD2. The CDR3 has 16 residues. Germline loops: CDR1 SNHLY, CDR2 FYNNEI. The V and J ends lost 6 bases and 3 bases, in that order; junction bases with no gene match: 7. CDR3 bases: TGTGCCAGCAGCTCCCGACTAGCGGGAGATACAGATACGCAGTATTTT. It translates to CASSSRLAGDTDTQYF. Variable domain in full (rest from reference TRBV2 and TRBJ2-3): EPEVTQTPSHQVTQMGQEVILRCVPISNHLYFYWYRQILGQKVEFLVSFYNNEISEKSEIFDDQFSVERPDGSNFTLKIRSTKLEDSAMYFCASSSRLAGDTDTQYFGPGTRLTVL.

V gene TRBV2 combines with J gene TRBJ2-1; 14 bases agree with TRBD2. Trimming cost V 5 bases and J 5 bases; bases outside gene matches: 5. The CDR3 is 16 residues long. Germline V gene data show CDR1 as SNHLY and CDR2 as FYNNEI. The CDR3 loop is CASSSGLAGADNEQFF. DNA for the CDR3: TGTGCCAGCAGTTCGGGACTAGCGGGGGCTGACAATGAGCAGTTCTTC.

The CDR3 DNA sequence: TGTGCCAGCAGTTACCAGGGCTACACTGAAGCTTTCTTT. Amino acid sequence: CASSYQGYTEAFF. The V gene is TRBV6-2 or TRBV6-3, the J gene TRBJ1-1; TRBD1 is a possible D gene (5 bases). Trimming pared 2 bases from V and 3 bases from J, leaving 7 bases between. The CDR3 is 13 amino acids. CDR1 and CDR2 from the germline V gene are MNHEY and SVGEGT.

This clonotype occurred a few times. The chain couples TRBV7-9 to TRBJ2-3; 7 bases align to TRBD1. V trimming: 5 bases; J trimming: 2 bases; junction bases outside the gene matches: 4. The CDR3 contains 14 residues. The germline V gene has CDR1 SEHNR and CDR2 FQNEAQ (reference sequence). In DNA form, the CDR3 reads TGTGCCAGCAGCATCGGACAGGTCACAGATACGCAGTATTTT. It codes for CASSIGQVTDTQYF.

This clonotype was counted between two and nine times. CDR3 residues: CASSYSNLGSYEQYF. The CDR3 nucleotides read TGTGCCAGCAGTTACTCGAATCTGGGCTCCTACGAGCAGTACTTC. The V call is TRBV6-5, the J call TRBJ2-7; D ambiguous. Germline values: CDR1 MNHEY, CDR2 SVGAGI. The germline V and J ends were trimmed by 0 bases and 0 bases, with 9 bases remaining between them. CDR3 length equals 15 residues.

The chain links TRBV28 to TRBJ2-5, with 12 bases lining up with TRBD2. Germline CDR1 is MDHEN and CDR2 is SYDVKM. J was trimmed by 6 bases and V by 3 bases; bases with no gene match: 8. The CDR3 runs 16 residues. The CDR3 DNA reads TGTGCCAGCAGTTTCCGACTAGCGGGAGTTAAGAAGACCCAGTACTTC. Residues: CASSFRLAGVKKTQYF.

This chain connects TRBV20-1 to TRBJ2-1, with unresolved D. From germline, CDR1 is DFQATT and CDR2 SNEGSKA (reference sequence). The CDR3 has 11 amino acids. Trimming shortened V by 3 bases and J by 10 bases, and 10 bases separated the two germline ends. Written as DNA, the CDR3 is TGCAGTGCTAGTTTAGGCAGGGAGCAGTTCTTC. It codes for CSASLGREQFF.

In this sample, this clonotype turned up once. The chain uses TRBV20-1 and TRBJ2-1; D ambiguous. Per germline, CDR1 DFQATT and CDR2 SNEGSKA (reference sequence). The CDR3 totals 13 residues. Between the trimmed V and J ends, which lost 0 bases and 10 bases, there was a span of 13 bases. As DNA, the CDR3 is TGCAGTGCTAGAGAGCCGGTGAGTGAGGAGCAGTTCTTC. It yields the protein CSAREPVSEEQFF.

The V call is TRBV11-2, the J call TRBJ2-1; D not certain. The CDR3 spans 13 residues. V dropped 1 base and J dropped 4 bases, with 5 bases sitting between them. Per germline, CDR1 SGHAT and CDR2 FQNNGV. The CDR3 spells CASSLGRYNEQFF. The CDR3 DNA follows: TGTGCCAGCAGCTTAGGACGATACAATGAGCAGTTCTTC. The whole variable domain, remainder taken from reference TRBV11-2 and TRBJ2-1, is EAGVAQSPRYKIIEKRQSVAFWCNPISGHATLYWYQQILGQGPKLLIQFQNNGVVDDSQLPKDRFSAERLKGVDSTLKIQPAKLEDSAVYLCASSLGRYNEQFFGPGTRLTVL.

This clonotype has more than one count but fewer than ten. The rearrangement joins TRBV12-3 or TRBV12-4 to TRBJ2-3, with TRBD1 matching over 8 bases. CDR3 size: 15 residues. V dropped 7 bases and J dropped 6; count of bases not matched to a gene: 12. The CDR3 nucleotides read TGTGCCAGCAATATAATTGGGACAGGAGGTGATACGCAGTATTTT. As protein: CASNIIGTGGDTQYF.

This clonotype showed up just a few times. The J gene is TRBJ2-2, the V gene TRBV27; TRBD2 is a possible D gene (5 bases). Trimming pared 1 base from V and 0 bases from J, leaving 9 bases between. Germline-derived CDR1 and CDR2 are MNHEY and SMNVEV (reference sequence). This CDR3 comprises 16 residues. The CDR3 nucleotides are TGTGCCAGCAGTTTATGGGCGGGCCCGAACACCGGGGAGCTGTTTTTT. The encoded protein is CASSLWAGPNTGELFF.

V gene TRBV6-2 or TRBV6-3 combines with J gene TRBJ2-3, with D tentatively TRBD1 (5 bases). The CDR3 sequence is 14 residues long. The V end was cut by 7 bases, the J end by 3 bases, with 14 bases between. Germline V gene data show CDR1 as MNHEY and CDR2 as SVGEGT. The DNA for the CDR3 is TGTGCCAGCACTCTCCCTGGGGCTACAGATACGCAGTATTTT. This translates into CASTLPGATDTQYF.

This clonotype was counted between two and nine times. The rearrangement links TRBV29-1 to TRBJ2-1, with 7 bases lining up with TRBD2. The V gene's germline CDR1 is SQVTM and CDR2 ANQGSEA. J lost 5 bases, V lost 5 bases, and 6 bases had no gene match. The CDR3 sequence is 13 residues long. The CDR3 DNA is TGCAGCGTTCGCGGGAGTTTAAACAATGAGCAGTTCTTC. It codes for CSVRGSLNNEQFF.

The chain employs TRBV7-9 and TRBJ2-3; no clear D gene. The germline gives CDR1 SEHNR, CDR2 FQNEAQ (reference sequence). Trimming removed 6 bases from V and 14 bases from J, with 12 bases in between. CDR3 size: 10 residues. Here the CDR3 DNA reads TGTGCCAGCAGTCACCTGTCCATGTATTTT. As protein: CASSHLSMYF.

The chain has TRBV30 and TRBJ1-2; 8 nucleotides align to TRBD1. The ends lost 5 bases at V and 8 bases at J; junction bases unmatched: 7. Looked up from germline, CDR1 is GTSNPN and CDR2 is SVGIG (reference sequence). The CDR3 runs 12 residues. The CDR3 sequence: CAWGGTGKGYTF. The CDR3 DNA reads as TGTGCCTGGGGTGGGACAGGCAAAGGCTACACCTTC.